Listed here are 23 T cell receptor beta chains from one sample, sequenced in a study of tumour-infiltrating T cells in Burkitt lymphoma. TCRdb's table, derived via immunoSEQ multiplex PCR, lists solely in-frame clones and lacks some. The table lists over 800 clones, approximately 79% of them singletons. Sequenced: tumor tissue. These TCRs come from a human donor with diffuse large B-cell lymphoma. Some clones in this sample may be carry-over from other donors' samples.

This chain joins TRBV9 and TRBJ2-5, with TRBD2 as a possible D gene (5 bases). The CDR3 spans 14 residues. Germline lookup yields CDR1 SGDLS and CDR2 YYNGEE. V was clipped by 7 bases and J by 2 bases, with 15 bases between them. Here the CDR3 DNA reads TGTGCCAGCGGCCTGGGAGCCCTACAAGAGACCCAGTACTTC. Amino acid sequence: CASGLGALQETQYF.

This sequence joins TRBV4-3 and TRBJ1-4; tentative D call: TRBD1 (6 bases). The CDR3 is 17 residues long. The germline gives CDR1 LGHNA, CDR2 YSLEER. The V end was cut by 4 bases, the J end by 0 bases, with 15 bases between. The CDR3 loop is CASSPWGAGATNEKLFF. Here the CDR3 DNA reads TGCGCCAGCAGCCCGTGGGGGGCTGGGGCAACTAATGAAAAACTGTTTTTT.

CDR3 loop: CASSRGISYEQYF. The DNA for the CDR3 is TGTGCCAGCAGCCGAGGGATCTCCTACGAGCAGTACTTC. The chain couples TRBV13 to TRBJ2-7; D possibly corresponds to TRBD2 (5 bases). Trimming left V 5 bases short and J 0 bases short, with 8 bases between. From germline, CDR1 is PRHDT and CDR2 FYEKMQ (reference sequence). This CDR3 is 13 amino acids long.

The chain recombines TRBV4-1 with TRBJ2-5; 11 bases are a match to TRBD2. After removal of 5 bases from V and 5 bases from J, the junction contained 10 bases not matched to a gene. Per the germline V gene, CDR1 is MGHRA and CDR2 is YSYEKL. The CDR3 totals 16 residues. The CDR3 region is CASSDQGTSGSETQYF. CDR3 DNA: TGCGCCAGCAGCGACCAGGGGACTAGCGGTTCGGAGACCCAGTACTTC.

The chain is built from TRBV6-4 and TRBJ2-7; maybe TRBD1 (6 bases). The germline V gene encodes CDR1 MRHNA and CDR2 SNTAGT. There are 14 residues in the CDR3. Trimming pared 3 bases from V and 1 base from J, leaving 10 bases between. CDR3 amino acids: CASSEGGGSYEQYF. CDR3 bases: TGTGCCAGCAGTGAAGGGGGTGGGTCCTACGAGCAGTACTTC.

The chain carries TRBV30 and TRBJ2-3; weak D call: TRBD2 (7 bases). Trimming took 4 bases from V and 4 from J, leaving 18 bases between them. Germline V CDR1 and CDR2: GTSNPN, SVGIG (reference sequence). The CDR3 covers 15 residues. In nucleotides, the CDR3 is TGTGCCTGGACATGGGGGGGCCGTGGAGCAGATACGCAGTATTTT. The encoded protein is CAWTWGGRGADTQYF.

Remarks on this clone: No DNA is shown, since the ends of the CDR3 on it are uncertain; the CDR3 is the one TCRdb lists. This chain uses TRBV28 with TRBJ2-7; TRBD2, as called in the table, went unchecked against the DNA. Germline V CDR1 and CDR2: MDHEN, SYDVKM. The CDR3 numbers 12 amino acids, ends counted. CDR3: CASWGAGTSVRW.

The V gene is TRBV29-1, the J gene TRBJ2-2; D unresolved. V lost 7 bases, J lost 3 bases, and 9 bases lay in between. The CDR3 has 12 amino acids. Looked up from germline, CDR1 is SQVTM and CDR2 is ANQGSEA. The CDR3 is CSDLKHTGELFF. CDR3 in DNA: TGCAGCGACCTGAAACACACCGGGGAGCTGTTTTTT.

The chain is built from TRBV5-5 and TRBJ1-2, with D maybe TRBD1 (6 bases). Trimming stripped 3 bases from V and 6 bases from J, with 12 bases between. CDR1 and CDR2 (germline): SGHKS, YYEKEE (reference sequence). The CDR3 is 13 residues long. CDR3 loop: CASSWGAGDGYTF. The CDR3, as DNA: TGTGCCAGCAGCTGGGGGGCAGGAGATGGCTACACCTTC.

The chain couples TRBV7-3 to TRBJ1-6; TRBD1 is a possible D gene (6 bases). The CDR3 loop spans 16 amino acids. CDR1 and CDR2 (germline): SGHTA, FQGTGA. V lost 5 bases and J lost 6, with 17 bases in between. The CDR3 protein is CASSRNRRDTNSPLHF. The CDR3 nucleotides are TGTGCCAGCAGCCGAAACCGCCGGGACACTAATTCACCCCTCCACTTT.

V is TRBV9 and J is TRBJ1-5; the D is unclear. This CDR3 has 14 residues. Per germline, CDR1 SGDLS and CDR2 YYNGEE. V was pared by 4 bases and J by 4 bases, with 12 bases between. The CDR3 here is CASSPSKGNQPQHF. The CDR3 bases are TGTGCCAGCAGCCCAAGTAAAGGGAATCAGCCCCAGCATTTT.

This sequence joins TRBV7-9 and TRBJ1-5; D uncertain. This CDR3 contains 15 residues. Germline lookup yields CDR1 SEHNR and CDR2 FQNEAQ (reference sequence). V lost 4 bases and J lost 2, with 12 bases in between. Written as DNA, the CDR3 is TGTGCCAGCAGCTCCGGCAGTATGGGCAATCAGCCCCAGCATTTT. Translated, it gives CASSSGSMGNQPQHF.

The V and J genes are TRBV25-1 and TRBJ1-1; the D gene is possibly TRBD1 (5 bases). V was cut by 5 bases and J by 6 bases, with 13 bases left in between. CDR3 length: 13 amino acids. Looked up from germline, CDR1 is MGHDK and CDR2 is SYGVNS. The CDR3 is CASSHGGGAEAFF. DNA of the CDR3: TGTGCCAGCAGTCATGGCGGGGGGGCTGAAGCTTTCTTT.

This chain connects TRBV5-6 to TRBJ1-4, with 12 bases fitting TRBD1. Looked up from germline, CDR1 is SGHDT and CDR2 is YYEEEE. The CDR3 contains 16 residues. Unmatched junction bases numbered 6, after V lost 4 bases and J lost 5 bases. In DNA, the CDR3 is TGTGCCAGCAGCACGGGGACAGGGGGCTCCAATGAAAAACTGTTTTTT. Its protein is CASSTGTGGSNEKLFF.

The chain links TRBV9 to TRBJ2-1, with 9 positions matching TRBD2. Germline loops: CDR1 SGDLS, CDR2 YYNGEE. This CDR3 is 17 amino acids long. J lost 4 bases, V lost 3 bases, and 11 bases had no gene match. The CDR3 protein is CASSAPRGAGGYNEQFF. The CDR3 DNA follows: TGTGCCAGCAGCGCCCCGCGGGGAGCGGGGGGATACAATGAGCAGTTCTTC.

This chain joins TRBV2 and TRBJ2-3, with TRBD1 matching 8 bases. The CDR3 is 15 residues long. Germline lookup yields CDR1 SNHLY and CDR2 FYNNEI. The junction had 6 bases not matched to a gene; V was cut back by 3 bases and J by 4 bases. The CDR3 DNA is TGTGCCAGCAGTGAGGGACAGGTTCTTGCAGATACGCAGTATTTT. Amino acids: CASSEGQVLADTQYF.

The rearrangement links TRBV4-1 to TRBJ1-1; perhaps TRBD1 as D (5 bases). V lost 0 bases and J 0 bases, leaving 11 bases between the germline ends. The CDR3 contains 16 residues. Germline V gene sequence: CDR1 MGHRA, CDR2 YSYEKL. The DNA for the CDR3 is TGCGCCAGCAGCCAAGAGGTCCCAGGGCTGAACACTGAAGCTTTCTTT. Its translation is CASSQEVPGLNTEAFF.

This clone was counted a few times. The V call is TRBV7-2, the J call TRBJ2-3; D is unclear. Germline V CDR1 and CDR2: SGHTA, FQGNSA. The V gene lost 7 bases and the J gene lost 7 bases, with 15 bases spanning the gap. The CDR3 totals 13 residues. The CDR3 loop is CASTPLGWNTQYF. For the CDR3, the DNA is TGTGCCAGCACCCCCTTGGGCTGGAATACGCAGTATTTT.

This rearrangement joins TRBV6-6 to TRBJ2-3; no reliable D call. CDR3 length: 14 amino acids. V was pared by 6 bases and J by 2 bases, with 12 bases between. The germline gives CDR1 MNHNY, CDR2 SVGAGI (reference sequence). The CDR3 sequence: CASSIFQLTDTQYF. CDR3 nucleotides: TGTGCCAGCAGCATCTTTCAGCTCACAGATACGCAGTATTTT.

The chain recombines TRBV7-8 with TRBJ1-1; 9 nucleotides match TRBD1. With V trimmed by 6 bases and J by 4 bases, 12 bases remained unmatched. The CDR3 extends over 16 amino acids. CDR1 SGHVS and CDR2 FQNEAQ come from the germline V gene. The CDR3: CASRGTGTGRGTEAFF. Here the CDR3 DNA reads TGTGCCAGCAGGGGAACCGGGACAGGGCGGGGCACTGAAGCTTTCTTT.

The chain is built from TRBV19 and TRBJ2-4, with TRBD1 matching 8 bases. Germline CDR1 LNHDA, CDR2 SQIVND (reference sequence). V was pared by 0 bases and J by 2 bases, with 9 bases of the junction left unmatched. The CDR3 totals 18 residues. CDR3 DNA: TGTGCCAGTAGTATAGATCCCGTGGACAGGGCAACCAAAAACATTCAGTACTTC. It translates to CASSIDPVDRATKNIQYF.

This clone was recorded a few times. The genes are TRBV5-4 and TRBJ2-7; 9 bases match TRBD1. CDR3 size: 13 residues. V shed 4 bases, J shed 6 bases, and the junction held 5 bases outside the gene matches. Germline V lookup: CDR1 SGHNT, CDR2 YYREEE (reference sequence). CDR3 sequence reads: CASSGTGSREQYF. In DNA form, the CDR3 reads TGTGCCAGCAGCGGGACAGGGAGTCGCGAGCAGTACTTC.

This clone is a singleton in its sample. V and J are TRBV29-1 and TRBJ2-3; 10 nucleotides match TRBD1. Germline trimming cut 3 bases from V and 1 base from J; bases unmatched to any gene: 1. The CDR3 runs 14 residues. The germline V gene encodes CDR1 SQVTM and CDR2 ANQGSEA. The CDR3 nucleotides are TGCAGCGTTGATGGGACAGGGGGCACAGATACGCAGTATTTT. It encodes CSVDGTGGTDTQYF.